The source of this TCR beta chain is a study of response to subunit inactivated influenza vaccine (dated by TCRdb to the late 2010s). About the study as a whole: Deep quantitative profiling of the T cell receptor repertoire was used in the study to follow responses to a trivalent subunit inactivated influenza vaccine.

On this clonotype itself: Its antigen is still unknown. No clone much larger than this one lies a single base away; base qualities are absent.

Here is what the overall study found, with its caveats: The authors proposed that each seasonal influenza vaccination may bring in only a limited number of new T cells.

Libraries were made using RT-PCR. Sequenced using an Illumina HiSeq 2500. TCRdb took the public reads, trimmed them with fastp at Q25, ran MiXCR for clone calling and kept in-frame beta chains. Each CDR3 protein appears once, grouped with its most common genes and DNA. Present in this sample are just over 300,000 distinct CDR3 sequences, about 20% of which were seen just once. About a tenth of the sample belongs to the ten largest clones. The CDR3 has 17 amino acids, counting the end cysteine and phenylalanine. Only the CDR3 DNA is retained, 51 bases long and in frame from the first base. Taken from the germline V gene (reference sequence), the CDR1 and CDR2 loops are DFQATT and SNEGSKA. The V end gives up 0 bases and the J end 2 bases, leaving 8 bases in the junction not matched to a gene.

Sequenced material: PBMCs from blood, taken about 19 months after vaccination. This sequence was found in a man aged 50-75 years who received an inactivated influenza vaccine. Donor details come from another sample of the same person, matched by shared clones. The receptor chain draws on TRBV20-1 and TRBJ2-7; 12 of the junction bases match TRBD1. The DNA sequence is given as TGCAGTGCTAGAGACCAGGGACAGGGGGCGTTGGCCTACGAGCAGTACTTC. It translates to CSARDQGQGALAYEQYF.